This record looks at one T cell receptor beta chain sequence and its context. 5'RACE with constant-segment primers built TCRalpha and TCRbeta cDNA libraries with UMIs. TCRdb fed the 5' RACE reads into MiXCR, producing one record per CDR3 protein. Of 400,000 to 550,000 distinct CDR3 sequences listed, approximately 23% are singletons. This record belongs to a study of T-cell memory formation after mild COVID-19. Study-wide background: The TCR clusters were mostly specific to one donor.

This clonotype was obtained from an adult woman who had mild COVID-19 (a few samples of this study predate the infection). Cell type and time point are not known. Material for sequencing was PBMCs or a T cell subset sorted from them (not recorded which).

In DNA, the CDR3 is TGTGCCAGCAGCTTGCCGCCTCGGCAAACGAACACTGAAGCTTTCTTT. It specifies CASSLPPRQTNTEAFF. V gene TRBV5-5 combines with J gene TRBJ1-1; no clear D. Trimming pared 1 base from V and 1 base from J, leaving 14 bases between. Germline V gene lookup returns CDR1 SGHKS and CDR2 YYEKEE (reference sequence). The CDR3 spans 16 residues.